Listed below are T cell receptor beta chains from one sample, sequenced in a study of CD8 T cells in Susac syndrome. TCRdb independently ran MiXCR on the immunoSEQ multiplex PCR reads; one entry per CDR3 protein. The table includes about 300,000 distinct CDR3 sequences, 92% detected once. Input material: CD4+ T cells from PBMCs. The origin of the receptors is a human donor with multiple sclerosis. CDR3s include the opening cysteine and the closing phenylalanine or tryptophan.

V gene,J gene,CDR3 protein
TRBV7-8,TRBJ1-1,CASSFAGAYRFTEAFF
TRBV2,TRBJ2-7,CASSGDRAVDEQYF
TRBV15,TRBJ1-4,CATSRAGTVETNEKLFF
TRBV24-1,TRBJ2-3,CATSDARDGHTDTQYF
TRBV4-2,TRBJ2-1,CASSRRTSGTNNEQFF
TRBV29-1,TRBJ2-5,CSVADSQETQYF
TRBV12-3/TRBV12-4,TRBJ1-4,CASSFSRGPGEKLFF
TRBV19,TRBJ2-2,CASSIDRGAGSTGELFF
TRBV23-1,TRBJ1-3,CASSPPTGAGNTIYF
TRBV29-1,TRBJ2-2,CSAGNRVLTGELFF
TRBV25-1,TRBJ2-1,CASSEPGEEQFF
TRBV12-3/TRBV12-4,TRBJ2-7,CASSTRERGEQYF
TRBV30,TRBJ2-6,CAWSSTGVRPGANVLTF
TRBV7-9,TRBJ1-4,CASSSRANEKLFF
TRBV7-9,TRBJ1-2,CASSAVNYGYTF
TRBV6-2/TRBV6-3,TRBJ1-1,CASSWVNRVEAFF
TRBV4-1,TRBJ2-3,CASSPGTSGRTTDTQYF
TRBV18,TRBJ1-1,CASSPGTENTEAFF
TRBV12-3/TRBV12-4,TRBJ1-2,CASRKGGNYGYTF
TRBV18,TRBJ1-6,CASSSTTGQGESPLHF
TRBV7-3,TRBJ2-3,CASSLTSGGGSTQYF
TRBV7-9,TRBJ2-1,CASRGTSGGPGFF
TRBV12-3/TRBV12-4,TRBJ2-3,CASSPGGDRTDTQYF
TRBV7-9,TRBJ2-4,CASSGGGAKNIQYF
TRBV7-2,TRBJ2-5,CASIRRREETQYF
TRBV20-1,TRBJ2-1,CSATGTSLALAYNEQFF
TRBV14,TRBJ1-1,CASRRTANTEAFF
TRBV7-6,TRBJ2-2,CASSFRTGHTGELFF
TRBV14,TRBJ2-1,CASSRGTITSSYNEQFF
TRBV7-3,TRBJ2-3,CASSLLASGVSRVTDTQYF
TRBV14,TRBJ1-4,CASSQRRAPNEKLFF
TRBV5-1,TRBJ1-2,CASSLEGQGGGYTF
TRBV2,TRBJ1-1,CASRGDRVGPEAFF
TRBV29-1,TRBJ2-3,CSSASAGGDTQYF
TRBV7-2,TRBJ2-5,CASSLVGNQETQYF
TRBV20-1,TRBJ2-5,CSALRGVQETQYF
TRBV12-3/TRBV12-4,TRBJ2-1,CASSLSLGSGMQFF
TRBV7-7,TRBJ2-5,CASSPNVGSQETQYF
TRBV30,TRBJ2-1,CAWSGRGLPYNEQFF
TRBV29-1,TRBJ2-7,CSVGDSLWDEQYF
TRBV5-6,TRBJ1-1,CASIRAGVNTEAFF
TRBV20-1,TRBJ1-3,CSARDGSSGNTIYF
TRBV20-1,TRBJ2-5,CSANRGGRKETQYF
TRBV6-5,TRBJ1-1,CASLSEGAVEAFF
TRBV7-9,TRBJ1-1,CASSPRGRGDTEAFF
TRBV7-9,TRBJ2-7,CASSHLAAGGNEQYF
TRBV27,TRBJ1-5,CASSLYPSRYRGGDQPQHF
TRBV29-1,TRBJ2-7,CSVQRTATYEQYF
TRBV20-1,TRBJ1-2,CSALVQSANYGYTF
TRBV25-1,TRBJ2-1,CASSTSGRAYEQFF
TRBV20-1,TRBJ2-5,CSAGGQGGRYGTQYF